The table lists the clone carrying this T cell receptor beta chain with a few counts. The target antigen is unknown. The data derive from a study of PD-1 blockade in classical Hodgkin lymphoma. General study results and limits: Prior to therapy, complete responders displayed diversity much like that of newly diagnosed patients. Relapsed/refractory patients reportedly had lower baseline diversity than newly diagnosed patients. Individuals who commenced nivolumab within less than 1 year of ASCT were excluded.

Autologous stem cell transplantation was followed by relapse in every patient, and brentuximab vedotin exposure varied. Sequenced by immunoSEQ multiplex PCR; TCRdb stores in-frame clones only, minus some. The table includes about 27,000 clones, approximately 72% detected once. This CDR3 is 12 amino acids long. J gave up 11 bases and V 4 bases, and 5 bases lay outside the gene matches. CDR1 SGDLS and CDR2 YYNGEE come from the germline V gene. V gene TRBV9 combines with J gene TRBJ2-1; 8 nucleotides line up with TRBD2. The material sequenced was peripheral blood mononuclear cells (PBMCs), taken before the second cycle of nivolumab. This TCR derives from a human donor with classical Hodgkin lymphoma. The CDR3 DNA reads as TGTGCCAGCAGCCTTAGCGGGGCCCAGCAGTTCTTC. It codes for CASSLSGAQQFF.